Sequencing of this T cell receptor (beta chain) was carried out in a study of tumor and adjacent non-tumor tissue in lung cancer. Study as a whole: Histology: about twelve adenocarcinoma, a couple of squamous cell carcinoma, 1 small cell lung cancer. Study-wide results and limits: TCR diversity was significantly greater in tumor than normal lung tissue.

TCRbeta libraries were built with three rounds of nested PCR, modified from ARM-PCR. Each CDR3 protein is one row after TCRdb ran MiXCR on the multiplex PCR reads. This sample has over 40,000 distinct CDR3 sequences; roughly two thirds occur once, and the top ten carry around 19%. This sample's RNA came from whole unsorted tissue. Distant lung tissue was collected more than 3 cm away from the tumor edge. Germline V gives CDR1 SQVTM, CDR2 ANQGSEA. The CDR3 totals 13 residues, both ends included. In the case of this clonotype: Its antigen is currently unknown. This is likely a read error, given that the CDR3 carries no conserved phenylalanine or tryptophan at its end. No DNA is shown, since the ends of the CDR3 on it are uncertain; the CDR3 is the one TCRdb lists.

Sequencing was performed on distant non-tumor lung tissue. The source is a woman in her thirties or forties with non-small cell lung cancer. The chain couples TRBV29-1 to TRBJ1-4; the D call of TRBD1 is as the table states it, not checked on the DNA. CDR3 loop: CSVLGQGEEKMFL.